This T cell receptor (beta chain) was identified in a study of cytomegalovirus exposure and HLA in healthy donors. Study-wide findings and caveats: It was approximately 150 TCR beta chains that were listed as cytomegalovirus-associated.

This CDR3 contains 15 residues. V was shortened by 5 bases and J by 0 bases, with 11 bases between the two germline ends. Germline CDR1 SGHVS, CDR2 FQNEAQ. About this clone itself: The target antigen is unknown.

Measured with immunoSEQ multiplex PCR; TCRdb has only the in-frame clones, and not every one. The sample lists 150,000 to 200,000 clones, 86% occurring once. Sequenced material: PBMCs. This sequence joins TRBV7-8 and TRBJ2-1; D is unresolved. The TCR originated in a woman in her late teens or twenties in good health and CMV-seronegative. As DNA, the CDR3 is TGTGCCAGCAGCCCCGTACAGAGCTCCTACAATGAGCAGTTCTTC. It encodes CASSPVQSSYNEQFF.